These 14 T cell receptor beta chains originate from one sample sequenced in a study of blood T cells in healthy people across ages (dated by TCRdb to 2013 to 2016). The library was obtained by 5' RACE. Instrument on record: Illumina HiSeq 2500. The second PCR ran for about 7 to 11 cycles and used a J-beta primer mix along with a sample-barcoded 5' primer. Using fastp trimming at Q25 and MiXCR clonotype assembly, TCRdb reanalyzed the public sequencing data and kept in-frame beta chains. Each entry is one CDR3 protein sequence, shown with its most common DNA and genes. The sample data list some 710,000 distinct CDR3 sequences, and approximately 22% of these were observed just once. The ten most abundant clones make up around a fifth of the sample. The sequenced material came from blood. Source of these receptors: a man aged 65 to 85 in good health.

A note on this clonotype: Compared with germline, one end of the junction differs, possibly owing to a read error. Here the CDR3 DNA reads TGTGCCAGCAGTAAAGAATATCCAGATGCGCAGTATTTT. Translated, it gives CASSKEYPDAQYF. The chain uses TRBV2 and TRBJ2-3; unclear D gene. This CDR3 is built from 13 residues. CDR1 SNHLY and CDR2 FYNNEI come from the germline V gene.

This clonotype was found a few times. This is likely a read error, given that the CDR3 carries no conserved phenylalanine or tryptophan at its end. The chain combines TRBV5-1 with TRBJ1-2; a weak D match, TRBD1 (5 bases). Germline V lookup: CDR1 SGHRS, CDR2 YFSETQ. There are 14 residues in the CDR3. Between the trimmed V and J ends, which lost 6 bases and 2 bases, there was a span of 14 bases. In DNA, the CDR3 is TGCGCCAGCACCGAAGGGACGGCCAACTATGGCTACACCCTC. Its translation is CASTEGTANYGYTL.

This rearrangement joins TRBV7-3 to TRBJ2-1; D gene unclear. Looked up from germline, CDR1 is SGHTA and CDR2 is FQGTGA. Trimming cost V 5 bases and J 2 bases, with 13 bases left between them. The CDR3 loop spans 15 amino acids. CDR3 residues: CASSATAQPYNEQFF. The DNA of the CDR3 is TGTGCCAGCAGCGCTACTGCTCAGCCCTACAATGAGCAGTTCTTC.

V and J are TRBV5-1 and TRBJ2-1; TRBD1 matches at 10 bases. The V gene end was trimmed by 0 bases and the J gene end by 8 bases; junction bases not matched to a gene: 5. CDR1 and CDR2 (germline): SGHRS, YFSETQ. The CDR3 is made up of 15 amino acids. The CDR3 loop is CASSLVQGQGHEQFF. The CDR3 region has the DNA TGCGCCAGCAGCTTGGTACAGGGACAGGGGCATGAGCAGTTCTTC.

In this sample, this clonotype turned up many times. This chain links TRBV5-1 with TRBJ1-4; D ambiguous. The CDR3 covers 13 residues. Germline V lookup: CDR1 SGHRS, CDR2 YFSETQ. V was clipped by 5 bases and J by 8 bases, with 13 bases between them. CDR3 loop: CASSGEGYEKLFF. Written as DNA, the CDR3 is TGCGCCAGCAGTGGGGAGGGTTACGAAAAACTGTTTTTT.

The rearrangement joins TRBV6-5 to TRBJ1-4, with a weak D call TRBD1 (5 bases). Looked up from germline, CDR1 is MNHEY and CDR2 is SVGAGI. The V end lost 3 bases, the J end lost 5 bases, and 13 bases lay between the germline ends. This CDR3 is 15 amino acids long. The CDR3: CASSYTGTVNEKLFF. CDR3 DNA sequence: TGTGCCAGCAGTTATACCGGGACGGTGAATGAAAAACTGTTTTTT.

The chain is built from TRBV7-9 and TRBJ2-3; no reliable D call. The germline V gene has CDR1 SEHNR and CDR2 FQNEAQ (reference sequence). Trimming took off 5 bases at V and 0 bases at J, with 9 bases between the two ends. The CDR3 has 14 residues. CDR3: CASSPSYSTDTQYF. In nucleotides, the CDR3 is TGTGCCAGCAGCCCCAGCTACAGCACAGATACGCAGTATTTT.

This chain connects TRBV7-3 to TRBJ2-3; D unclear. Trimming left V 1 base short and J 5 bases short, with 13 bases between. The CDR3 length is 15 residues. CDR1 is SGHTA, CDR2 FQGTGA, per germline. The CDR3 is CASSLIGGDGDTQYF. In nucleotides, the CDR3 is TGTGCCAGCAGCTTAATTGGTGGGGATGGAGATACGCAGTATTTT. The full variable domain, its missing parts supplied by reference TRBV7-3 and TRBJ2-3, is GAGVSQTPSNKVTEKGKYVELRCDPISGHTALYWYRQSLGQGPEFLIYFQGTGAADDSGLPNDRFFAVRPEGSVSTLKIQRTERGDSAVYLCASSLIGGDGDTQYFGPGTRLTVL.

The gene calls are TRBV15 and TRBJ2-2; 7 bases are shared with TRBD2. V dropped 8 bases and J dropped 3; count of bases not matched to a gene: 3. The CDR3 runs to 13 residues. Germline CDR1 reads LNHNV; CDR2 reads YYDKDF (reference sequence). CDR3 in amino acids: CATGRDHTGELFF. The CDR3, as DNA: TGTGCCACCGGGAGGGACCACACCGGGGAGCTGTTTTTT. The full variable domain, its missing parts supplied by reference TRBV15 and TRBJ2-2, is DAMVIQNPRYQVTQFGKPVTLSCSQTLNHNVMYWYQQKSSQAPKLLFHYYDKDFNNEADTPDNFQSRRPNTSFCFLDIRSPGLGDTAMYLCATGRDHTGELFFGEGSRLTVL.

This clonotype appeared many times. The rearrangement links TRBV12-3 or TRBV12-4 to TRBJ2-5; 9 positions match TRBD1. The length of the CDR3 is 15 residues. V shed 6 bases, J shed 5 bases, and the junction held 10 bases outside the gene matches. CDR3 nucleotides: TGTGCCAGCAGGTCGAACAGGGGGCTTCCGGAGACCCAGTACTTC. This sequence encodes CASRSNRGLPETQYF.

A few counts support this clonotype. This chain links TRBV27 with TRBJ2-5; D may be TRBD2 (5 bases). With the DNA end fitting TRBJ2-1 better, the J assignment may be wrong. There are 14 residues in the CDR3. The V gene's germline CDR1 is MNHEY and CDR2 SMNVEV (reference sequence). The DNA of the CDR3 is TGTGCCAGCAGTATAACGGACTCGACCGAGGAGCAGTTCTTC. Translation: CASSITDSTEEQFF.

This clonotype has just one count. This sequence joins TRBV19 and TRBJ2-5; TRBD2 is a possible D gene (6 bases). The V and J ends lost 6 bases and 1 base respectively, with 15 bases between them. CDR1 LNHDA and CDR2 SQIVND come from the germline V gene (reference sequence). This CDR3 has 15 residues. CDR3: CASSSLSGAQETQYF. CDR3 sequence (DNA): TGTGCCAGTAGCTCGCTTAGCGGCGCCCAAGAGACCCAGTACTTC.

This rearrangement joins TRBV20-1 to TRBJ2-7; D gene uncertain. With the DNA end fitting TRBJ2-1 better, the J assignment may be wrong. Germline V gene data show CDR1 as DFQATT and CDR2 as SNEGSKA (reference sequence). This CDR3 contains 12 residues. The CDR3 DNA is TGCAGTGCTCCAACTCTGTACAATGAGCAGTTCTTC. As protein: CSAPTLYNEQFF.

This clonotype was detected a few times. This chain uses TRBV3-1 with TRBJ1-1; D is uncertain. The germline V gene encodes CDR1 LGHDT and CDR2 YNNKEL (reference sequence). The V and J ends lost 7 bases and 1 base respectively, with 13 bases between them. The CDR3 sequence is 14 residues long. The CDR3 DNA reads as TGTGCCAGCATAAAAAACGCCGGGAACACTGAAGCTTTCTTT. This gives the protein CASIKNAGNTEAFF.